This TCR beta chain was sequenced during a study of T cells in Graves' hyperthyroidism and ophthalmopathy. Study conclusions and caveats: The model forecast ophthalmopathy, anticipating it by a median around 6.5 months before onset.

Each diagnosis was grounded in clinical symptoms, serum thyroxine and TRAb, thyroid ultrasound, and orbital computed tomography. The CDR3 regions of TCR beta were amplified from RNA transcripts. The primer set for the first-round RT-PCR of the TCR CDR3 was HTBI. Each CDR3 protein is one row after TCRdb ran MiXCR on the multiplex PCR reads. The sample includes approximately 510,000 distinct CDR3 sequences, approximately 48% of them seen just once. In regard to this clonotype: What it recognizes is unknown. This clone may be a read error of a much larger clone one base away.

The receptor comes from an adult woman with Graves' disease, either hyperthyroidism or ophthalmopathy (not recorded which). The sample was peripheral blood or thyroid tissue (not recorded which).

The CDR3 spells CASRPDDLGELFF. The CDR3 DNA reads TGTGCCAGCAGACCCGATGACTTGGGGGAGCTGTTTTTT. The genes are TRBV7-9 and TRBJ2-2; D unresolved. The ends were cut back, 6 bases at V and 8 bases at J, with 13 bases in the middle. Germline values: CDR1 SEHNR, CDR2 FQNEAQ (reference sequence). CDR3 length: 13 amino acids.